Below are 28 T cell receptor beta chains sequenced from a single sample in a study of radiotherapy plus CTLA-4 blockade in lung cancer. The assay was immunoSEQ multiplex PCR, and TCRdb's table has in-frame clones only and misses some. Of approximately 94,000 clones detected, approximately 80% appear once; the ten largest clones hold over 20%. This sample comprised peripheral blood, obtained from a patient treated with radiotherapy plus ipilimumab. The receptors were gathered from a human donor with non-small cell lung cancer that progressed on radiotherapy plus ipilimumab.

The CDR3 region is CASSDGTGPGNTIYF. The CDR3 DNA sequence: TGTGCCAGCAGTGATGGGACAGGGCCCGGAAACACCATATATTTT. The chain is built from TRBV2 and TRBJ1-3, with TRBD1 matching 9 bases. Looked up from germline, CDR1 is SNHLY and CDR2 is FYNNEI. This CDR3 is 15 amino acids long. After removal of 3 bases from V and 4 bases from J, the junction contained 4 bases not matched to a gene.

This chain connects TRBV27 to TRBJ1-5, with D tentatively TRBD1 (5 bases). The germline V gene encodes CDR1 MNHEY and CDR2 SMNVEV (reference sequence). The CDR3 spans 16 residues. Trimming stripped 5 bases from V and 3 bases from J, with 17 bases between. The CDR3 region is CASSRTGTVLNQPQHF. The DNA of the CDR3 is TGTGCCAGCAGTAGAACCGGGACGGTCCTCAATCAGCCCCAGCATTTT.

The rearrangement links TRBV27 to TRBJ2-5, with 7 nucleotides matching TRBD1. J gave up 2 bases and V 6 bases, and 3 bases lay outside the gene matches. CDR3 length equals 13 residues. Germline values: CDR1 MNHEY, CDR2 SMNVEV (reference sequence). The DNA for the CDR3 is TGTGCCAGCAGCCAACAGGGGCAAGAGACCCAGTACTTC. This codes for CASSQQGQETQYF.

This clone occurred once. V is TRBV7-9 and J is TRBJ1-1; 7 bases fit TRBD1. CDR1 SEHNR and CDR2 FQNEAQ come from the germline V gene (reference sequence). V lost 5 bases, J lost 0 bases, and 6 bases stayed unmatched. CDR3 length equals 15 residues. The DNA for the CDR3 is TGTGCCAGCAGCAAGTATGACAGGGTGAACACTGAAGCTTTCTTT. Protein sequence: CASSKYDRVNTEAFF.

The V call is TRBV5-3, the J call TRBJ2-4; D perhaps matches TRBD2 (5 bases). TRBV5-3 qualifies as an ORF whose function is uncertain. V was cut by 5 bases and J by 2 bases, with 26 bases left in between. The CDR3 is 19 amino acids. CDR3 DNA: TGTGCCAGAAGGCCCCCCGGTGCGGGTCCCCACGGGTCCAAAAACATTCAGTACTTC. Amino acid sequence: CARRPPGAGPHGSKNIQYF.

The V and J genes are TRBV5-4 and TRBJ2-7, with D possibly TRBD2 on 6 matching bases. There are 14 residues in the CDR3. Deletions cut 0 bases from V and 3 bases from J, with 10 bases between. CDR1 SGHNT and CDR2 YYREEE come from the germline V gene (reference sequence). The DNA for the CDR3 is TGTGCCAGCAGCTTGGCGGAGGGTGTCTACGAGCAGTACGTC. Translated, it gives CASSLAEGVYEQYV.

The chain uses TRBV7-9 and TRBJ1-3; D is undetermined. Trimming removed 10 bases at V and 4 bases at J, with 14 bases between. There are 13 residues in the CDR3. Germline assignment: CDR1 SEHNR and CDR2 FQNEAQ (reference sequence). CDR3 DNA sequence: TGTGCCACCGCCGGAGAATCCGGAAACACCATATATTTT. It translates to CATAGESGNTIYF. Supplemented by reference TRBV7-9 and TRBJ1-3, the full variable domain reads DTGVSQNPRHKITKRGQNVTFRCDPISEHNRLYWYRQTLGQGPEFLTYFQNEAQLEKSRLLSDRFSAERPKGSFSTLEIQRTEQGDSAMYLCATAGESGNTIYFGEGSWLTVV.

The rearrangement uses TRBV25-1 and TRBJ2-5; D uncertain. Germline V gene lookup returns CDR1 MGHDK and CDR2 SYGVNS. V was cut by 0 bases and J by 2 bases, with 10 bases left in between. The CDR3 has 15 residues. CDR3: CASSEYWTQQETQYF. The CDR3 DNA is TGTGCCAGCAGTGAATATTGGACGCAACAAGAGACCCAGTACTTC. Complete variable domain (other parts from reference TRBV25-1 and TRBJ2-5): EADIYQTPRYLVIGTGKKITLECSQTMGHDKMYWYQQDPGMELHLIHYSYGVNSTEKGDLSSESTVSRIRTEHFPLTLESARPSHTSQYLCASSEYWTQQETQYFGPGTRLLVL.

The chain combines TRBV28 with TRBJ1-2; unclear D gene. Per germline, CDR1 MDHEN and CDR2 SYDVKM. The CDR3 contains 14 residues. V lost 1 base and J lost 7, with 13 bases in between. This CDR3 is CASSLFNGPSGYTF. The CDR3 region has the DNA TGTGCCAGCAGTTTATTTAACGGGCCTAGTGGCTACACCTTC.

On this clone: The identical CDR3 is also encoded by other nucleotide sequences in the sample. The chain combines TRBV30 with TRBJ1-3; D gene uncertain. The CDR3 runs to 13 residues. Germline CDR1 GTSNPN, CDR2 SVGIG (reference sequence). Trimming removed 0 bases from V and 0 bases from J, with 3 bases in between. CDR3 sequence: CAWSVGSGNTIYF. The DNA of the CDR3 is TGTGCCTGGAGTGTTGGCTCTGGAAACACCATATATTTT.

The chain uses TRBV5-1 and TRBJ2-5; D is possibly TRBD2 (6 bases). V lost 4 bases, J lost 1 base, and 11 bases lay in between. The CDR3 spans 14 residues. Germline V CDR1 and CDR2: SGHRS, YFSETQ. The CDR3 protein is CASSLQTSQETQYF. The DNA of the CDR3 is TGCGCCAGCAGCCTGCAGACTAGCCAAGAGACCCAGTACTTC. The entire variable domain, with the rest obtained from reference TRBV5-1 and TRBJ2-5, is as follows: KAGVTQTPRYLIKTRGQQVTLSCSPISGHRSVSWYQQTPGQGLQFLFEYFSETQRNKGNFPGRFSGRQFSNSRSEMNVSTLELGDSALYLCASSLQTSQETQYFGPGTRLLVL.

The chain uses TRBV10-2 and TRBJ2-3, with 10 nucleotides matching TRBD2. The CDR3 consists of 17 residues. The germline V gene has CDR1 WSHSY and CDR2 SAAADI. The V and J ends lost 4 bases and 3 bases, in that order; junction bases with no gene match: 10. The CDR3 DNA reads TGCGCCAGCAGTGTTCCTCCAGCGGGAGGGGGTACAGATACGCAGTATTTT. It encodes CASSVPPAGGGTDTQYF.

CDR3 bases: TGTGCCTGGATTTCCGGGACAGCGGACTCTGGGGCCAACGTCCTGACTTTC. It is translated as CAWISGTADSGANVLTF. The chain has TRBV30 and TRBJ2-6, with TRBD1 matching over 7 bases. The CDR3 extends over 17 amino acids. Per germline, CDR1 GTSNPN and CDR2 SVGIG (reference sequence). With V trimmed by 4 bases and J by 0 bases, 9 bases remained unmatched.

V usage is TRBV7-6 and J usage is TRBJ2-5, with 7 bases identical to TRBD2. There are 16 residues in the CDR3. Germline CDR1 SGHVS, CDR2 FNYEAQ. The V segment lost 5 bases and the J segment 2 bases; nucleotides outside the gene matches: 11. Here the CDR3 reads CASSHGAGDPQETQYF. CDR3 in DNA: TGTGCCAGCAGCCATGGTGCGGGGGACCCGCAAGAGACCCAGTACTTC.

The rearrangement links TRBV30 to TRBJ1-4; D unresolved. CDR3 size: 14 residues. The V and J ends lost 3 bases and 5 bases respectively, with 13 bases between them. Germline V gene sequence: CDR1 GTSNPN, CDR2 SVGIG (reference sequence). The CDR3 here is CAWRRMTGNEKLFF. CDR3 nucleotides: TGTGCCTGGAGGCGAATGACGGGAAATGAAAAACTGTTTTTT.

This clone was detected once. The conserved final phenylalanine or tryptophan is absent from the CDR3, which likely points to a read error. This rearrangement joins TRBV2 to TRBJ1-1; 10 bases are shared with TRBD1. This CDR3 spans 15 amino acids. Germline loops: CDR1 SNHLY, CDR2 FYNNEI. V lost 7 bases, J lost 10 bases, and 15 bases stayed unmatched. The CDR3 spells CASTLGGGQGSRAFL. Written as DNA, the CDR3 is TGTGCCAGCACCCTAGGGGGGGGACAGGGGTCGAGAGCTTTCCTT.

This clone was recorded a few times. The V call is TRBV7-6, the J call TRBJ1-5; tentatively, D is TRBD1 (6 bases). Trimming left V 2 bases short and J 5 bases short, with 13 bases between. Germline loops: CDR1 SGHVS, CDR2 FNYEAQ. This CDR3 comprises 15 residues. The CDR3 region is CASSLWQGTDQPQHF. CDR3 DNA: TGTGCCAGCAGCTTATGGCAGGGGACGGATCAGCCCCAGCATTTT.

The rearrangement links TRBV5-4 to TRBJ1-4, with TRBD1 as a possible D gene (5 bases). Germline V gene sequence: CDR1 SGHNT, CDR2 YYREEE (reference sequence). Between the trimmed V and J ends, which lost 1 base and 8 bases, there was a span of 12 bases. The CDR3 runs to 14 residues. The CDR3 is CASSLKGGEEKLFF. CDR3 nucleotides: TGTGCCAGCAGCTTGAAGGGAGGGGAGGAAAAACTGTTTTTT.

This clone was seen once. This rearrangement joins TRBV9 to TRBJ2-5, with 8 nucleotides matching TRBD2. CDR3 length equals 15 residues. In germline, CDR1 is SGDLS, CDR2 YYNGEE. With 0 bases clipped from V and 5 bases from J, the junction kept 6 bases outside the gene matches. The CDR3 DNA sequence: TGTGCCAGCAGCGTAGCCGGACTAGCTTGGGAGACCCAGTACTTC. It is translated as CASSVAGLAWETQYF.

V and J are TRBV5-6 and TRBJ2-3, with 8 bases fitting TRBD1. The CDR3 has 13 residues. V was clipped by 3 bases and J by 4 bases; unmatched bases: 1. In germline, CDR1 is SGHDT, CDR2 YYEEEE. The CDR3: CASSSGGPDTQYF. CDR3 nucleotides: TGTGCCAGCAGCTCAGGGGGCCCAGATACGCAGTATTTT.

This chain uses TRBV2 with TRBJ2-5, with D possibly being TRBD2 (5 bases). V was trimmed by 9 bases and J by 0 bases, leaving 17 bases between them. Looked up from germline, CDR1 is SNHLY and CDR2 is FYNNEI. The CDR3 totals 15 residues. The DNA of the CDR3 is TGTGCCAGACAAACTAGTACGGTTGACCAAGAGACCCAGTACTTC. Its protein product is CARQTSTVDQETQYF.

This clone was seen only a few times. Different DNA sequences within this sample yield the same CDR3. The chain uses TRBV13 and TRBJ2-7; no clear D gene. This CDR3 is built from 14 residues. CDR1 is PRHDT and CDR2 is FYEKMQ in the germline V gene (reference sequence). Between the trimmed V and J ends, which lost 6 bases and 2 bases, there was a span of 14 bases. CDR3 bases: TGTGCCAGCAGTATTCGTGGACGTCCCTACGAGCAGTACTTC. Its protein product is CASSIRGRPYEQYF. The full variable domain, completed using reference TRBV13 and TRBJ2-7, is AAGVIQSPRHLIKEKRETATLKCYPIPRHDTVYWYQQGPGQDPQFLISFYEKMQSDKGSIPDRFSAQQFSDYHSELNMSSLELGDSALYFCASSIRGRPYEQYFGPGTRLTVT.

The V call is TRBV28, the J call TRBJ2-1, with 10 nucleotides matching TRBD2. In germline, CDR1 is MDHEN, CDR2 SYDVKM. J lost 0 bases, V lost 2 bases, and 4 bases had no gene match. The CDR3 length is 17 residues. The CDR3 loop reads CASSLPSGRNSYNEQFF. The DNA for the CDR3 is TGTGCCAGCAGTTTACCTAGCGGGAGAAACTCCTACAATGAGCAGTTCTTC.

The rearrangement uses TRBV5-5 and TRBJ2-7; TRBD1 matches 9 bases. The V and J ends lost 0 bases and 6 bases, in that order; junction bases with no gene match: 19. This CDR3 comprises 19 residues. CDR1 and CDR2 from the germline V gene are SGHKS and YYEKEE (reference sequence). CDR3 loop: CASSLGHRLSEGTGSEQYV. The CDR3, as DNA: TGTGCCAGCAGCTTGGGCCACCGGCTCAGCGAAGGGACAGGGAGCGAGCAGTACGTC.

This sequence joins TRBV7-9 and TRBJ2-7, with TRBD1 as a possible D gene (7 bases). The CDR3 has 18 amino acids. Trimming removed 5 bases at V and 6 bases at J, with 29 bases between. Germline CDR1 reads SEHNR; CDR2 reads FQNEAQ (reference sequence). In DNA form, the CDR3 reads TGTGCCAGCAGCCGCGGGACAGCAAGCCGTAGCTTCTTCCGCGAGCAGTACTTC. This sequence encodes CASSRGTASRSFFREQYF.

The CDR3 DNA reads as TGCGCCAGCAGCTTGGGGGGACAGGGGATGTCTCAGCCCCAGCATTTT. It codes for CASSLGGQGMSQPQHF. V usage is TRBV5-1 and J usage is TRBJ1-5, with 10 bases identical to TRBD1. The CDR3 has 16 amino acids. The germline V gene has CDR1 SGHRS and CDR2 YFSETQ. Losses at the gene ends were 0 bases for V and 6 bases for J; bases not matched to a gene: 6.

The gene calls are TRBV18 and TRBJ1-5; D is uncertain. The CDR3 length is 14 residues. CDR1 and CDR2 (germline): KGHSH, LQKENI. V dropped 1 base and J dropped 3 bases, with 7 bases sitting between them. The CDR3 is CASSPQTLNQPQHF. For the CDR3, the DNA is TGTGCCAGCTCACCACAGACCCTCAATCAGCCCCAGCATTTT.

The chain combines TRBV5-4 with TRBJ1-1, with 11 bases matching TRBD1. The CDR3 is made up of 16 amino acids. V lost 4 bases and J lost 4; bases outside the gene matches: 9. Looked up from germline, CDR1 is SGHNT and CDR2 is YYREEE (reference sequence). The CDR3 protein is CASSLGQGALGTEAFF. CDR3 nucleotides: TGTGCCAGCAGCCTAGGACAGGGGGCGTTGGGCACTGAAGCTTTCTTT. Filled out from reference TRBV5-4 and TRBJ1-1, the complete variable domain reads ETGVTQSPTHLIKTRGQQVTLRCSSQSGHNTVSWYQQALGQGPQFIFQYYREEENGRGNFPPRFSGLQFPNYSSELNVNALELDDSALYLCASSLGQGALGTEAFFGQGTRLTVV.